These 31 T cell receptor beta chains were sequenced from one sample in a study of OX40 agonist ivuxolimab in advanced cancers. Sequenced by immunoSEQ multiplex PCR; TCRdb stores in-frame clones only, minus some. The sample consists of around 79,000 clones, 88% of them appearing once. This material consisted of CD4+ or CD8+ T cells sorted from blood, taken in a trial of the OX40 agonist ivuxolimab. The source is an adult with an advanced solid tumor such as melanoma, head and neck, liver or kidney cancer.

V is TRBV6-1 and J is TRBJ1-1, with D unclear. The CDR3 runs 12 residues. In germline, CDR1 is MNHNS, CDR2 SASEGT. Trimming removed 6 bases at V and 1 base at J, with 6 bases between. CDR3 amino acids: CASRRANTEAFF. CDR3 in DNA: TGTGCCAGCAGACGGGCGAACACTGAAGCTTTCTTT.

The chain employs TRBV5-1 and TRBJ1-1, with D perhaps TRBD1 (5 bases). Deletions cut 3 bases from V and 1 base from J, with 10 bases between. CDR1 SGHRS and CDR2 YFSETQ come from the germline V gene. This CDR3 region has 14 residues. CDR3 bases: TGCGCCAGCAGCTACTCGGGACGGAACACTGAAGCTTTCTTT. It yields the protein CASSYSGRNTEAFF.

V usage is TRBV6-5 and J usage is TRBJ1-6, with 7 positions matching TRBD1. V gave up 9 bases and J gave up 3 bases; unmatched junction bases: 5. CDR1 and CDR2 (germline): MNHEY, SVGAGI. This CDR3 has 14 residues. The CDR3 DNA is TGTGCCAGTGCAGGGGGAGACTATAATTCACCCCTCCACTTT. Translated: CASAGGDYNSPLHF.

The chain links TRBV29-1 to TRBJ1-5, with D unclear. V lost 5 bases to trimming and J lost 4 bases, with 12 bases between them. Per germline, CDR1 SQVTM and CDR2 ANQGSEA. CDR3 length: 13 residues. In DNA, the CDR3 is TGCAGCGTTCTCGGTAGCGGGAATCAGCCCCAGCATTTT. It translates to CSVLGSGNQPQHF.

The chain couples TRBV2 to TRBJ2-7; D is possibly TRBD1 (6 bases). Per germline, CDR1 SNHLY and CDR2 FYNNEI. The V and J ends lost 6 bases and 7 bases respectively, with 10 bases between them. The CDR3 is 11 amino acids. The CDR3 nucleotides read TGTGCCAGCAGCTTACAGGGAGAGCAGTACTTC. It specifies CASSLQGEQYF.

The rearrangement joins TRBV5-1 to TRBJ2-1; D is unclear. V was cut by 0 bases and J by 10 bases, with 14 bases left in between. The CDR3 length is 14 residues. The germline V gene encodes CDR1 SGHRS and CDR2 YFSETQ. CDR3 coding DNA: TGCGCCAGCAGCTTGGTGGACGTCCAAAGCGAGCAGTTCTTC. It is translated as CASSLVDVQSEQFF.

This clone was counted a few times. Written as DNA, the CDR3 is TGTGCCAGCACACAGGGGCCCGGTCAGCCCCAGCATTTT. Amino acids: CASTQGPGQPQHF. This chain joins TRBV7-2 and TRBJ1-5, with 7 positions matching TRBD1. This CDR3 has 13 amino acids. The germline CDR1 and CDR2 sequences are SGHTA and FQGNSA. Trimming took 7 bases from V and 6 from J; bases not matched to a gene: 6.

The CDR3 loop reads CAIRITGSYEQYF. The CDR3 region has the DNA TGTGCCATCAGAATTACAGGGTCCTACGAGCAGTACTTC. The rearrangement uses TRBV10-3 and TRBJ2-7, with TRBD1 as a possible D gene (6 bases). CDR1 is ENHRY, CDR2 SYGVKD, per germline. The CDR3 is 13 residues long. Trimming removed 6 bases at V and 1 base at J, with 10 bases between.

The table lists this clone with a few counts. The chain couples TRBV5-1 to TRBJ2-2; D is unclear. Germline CDR1 SGHRS, CDR2 YFSETQ. V shed 4 bases and J shed 1 base, with 14 bases lying between them. This CDR3 contains 16 residues. CDR3 sequence (DNA): TGCGCCAGCAGCCCCTCCCGGACGAGGAACACCGGGGAGCTGTTTTTT. The encoded protein is CASSPSRTRNTGELFF.

The rearrangement uses TRBV29-1 and TRBJ2-2; D call uncertain. This CDR3 region has 14 residues. The V and J ends lost 4 bases and 0 bases respectively, with 9 bases between them. In germline, CDR1 is SQVTM, CDR2 ANQGSEA. CDR3 residues: CSVVPIPNTGELFF. CDR3 in DNA: TGCAGCGTTGTACCCATCCCGAACACCGGGGAGCTGTTTTTT.

V usage is TRBV10-3 and J usage is TRBJ1-6, with D uncertain. Germline loops: CDR1 ENHRY, CDR2 SYGVKD. Trimming took off 4 bases at V and 10 bases at J, with 8 bases between the two ends. The CDR3 loop spans 12 amino acids. CDR3 sequence (DNA): TGTGCCATCAGTGCTCCAGGCTCACCCCTCCACTTT. Protein: CAISAPGSPLHF.

The chain couples TRBV19 to TRBJ2-1; weak D call: TRBD1 (6 bases). The CDR3 spans 13 residues. CDR1 is LNHDA, CDR2 SQIVND, per germline (reference sequence). Trimming removed 5 bases at V and 6 bases at J, with 11 bases between. CDR3 sequence: CASSARGRNEQFF. DNA of the CDR3: TGTGCCAGTAGTGCCAGGGGCCGCAATGAGCAGTTCTTC.

The chain employs TRBV6-5 and TRBJ2-7; tentatively, D is TRBD1 or TRBD2 (5 bases each). Between the trimmed V and J ends, which lost 5 bases and 10 bases, there was a span of 15 bases. CDR3 length: 12 amino acids. In germline, CDR1 is MNHEY, CDR2 SVGAGI. CDR3 loop: CASSDGTAGQYF. The CDR3 DNA follows: TGTGCCAGCAGTGACGGGACCGCGGGCCAGTACTTC.

The chain couples TRBV6-5 to TRBJ2-7, with 11 bases that match TRBD1. V was pared by 6 bases and J by 2 bases, with 3 bases of the junction left unmatched. The CDR3 has 14 amino acids. Germline CDR1 and CDR2: MNHEY and SVGAGI. Here the CDR3 DNA reads TGTGCCAGCAGCCTGGACAGGGGGCCCTACGAGCAGTACTTC. It specifies CASSLDRGPYEQYF.

This rearrangement joins TRBV7-2 to TRBJ2-3, with a weak D call TRBD1 (5 bases). V lost 2 bases, J lost 5 bases, and 5 bases lay in between. The CDR3 covers 12 residues. Germline V gene sequence: CDR1 SGHTA, CDR2 FQGNSA. The CDR3: CASSLQGDTQYF. CDR3 coding DNA: TGTGCCAGCAGCTTACAGGGAGATACGCAGTATTTT.

The chain combines TRBV6-6 with TRBJ2-5, with 10 bases aligning to TRBD1. The J segment lost 5 bases and the V segment lost 3 bases, leaving 9 bases of the junction unmatched. The CDR3 extends over 16 amino acids. Germline lookup yields CDR1 MNHNY and CDR2 SVGAGI (reference sequence). This chain's CDR3 is CASSYPRDRGGETQYF. In DNA form, the CDR3 reads TGTGCCAGCAGTTATCCAAGGGACAGGGGAGGGGAGACCCAGTACTTC.

The chain links TRBV2 to TRBJ1-5; D not certain. Germline CDR1 is SNHLY and CDR2 is FYNNEI. The CDR3 is 14 residues long. The germline V and J ends were trimmed by 3 bases and 3 bases, with 9 bases remaining between them. The CDR3 region is CASSERSNNQPQHF. The CDR3 region has the DNA TGTGCCAGCAGTGAGCGCAGCAACAATCAGCCCCAGCATTTT.

In this sample, this clone turned up a few times. The chain uses TRBV29-1 and TRBJ2-3; unclear D gene. This CDR3 is 12 amino acids long. In germline, CDR1 is SQVTM, CDR2 ANQGSEA. V dropped 3 bases and J dropped 4 bases, with 8 bases sitting between them. The CDR3 reads CSVEEFSDTQYF. The CDR3 coding sequence is TGCAGCGTTGAGGAGTTCTCAGATACGCAGTATTTT.

The V gene is TRBV30, the J gene TRBJ2-7; D possibly uses TRBD1 or TRBD2 (6 bases each). CDR1 and CDR2 from the germline V gene are GTSNPN and SVGIG (reference sequence). This CDR3 has 15 amino acids. The V and J ends lost 3 bases and 3 bases respectively, with 18 bases between them. CDR3 sequence: CAWSGGVGKGYEQYF. CDR3 coding DNA: TGTGCCTGGAGCGGGGGCGTGGGGAAAGGCTACGAGCAGTACTTC. Filled out from reference TRBV30 and TRBJ2-7, the complete variable domain reads SQTIHQWPATLVQPVGSPLSLECTVEGTSNPNLYWYRQAAGRGLQLLFYSVGIGQISSEVPQNLSASRPQDRQFILSSKKLLLSDSGFYLCAWSGGVGKGYEQYFGPGTRLTVT.

The J gene is TRBJ1-2, the V gene TRBV28, with D unresolved. The V gene's germline CDR1 is MDHEN and CDR2 SYDVKM. This CDR3 contains 13 residues. Trimming left V 5 bases short and J 0 bases short, with 7 bases between. CDR3 coding DNA: TGTGCCAGCAGTACTGGATCTAACTATGGCTACACCTTC. Translated: CASSTGSNYGYTF.

The J gene is TRBJ1-3, the V gene TRBV14; D is undetermined. Germline assignment: CDR1 SGHDN and CDR2 FVKESK. CDR3 length equals 15 residues. V was cut by 1 base and J by 0 bases, with 7 bases left in between. CDR3 nucleotide sequence: TGTGCCAGCAGCCAAGGTCAGGTCTCTGGAAACACCATATATTTT. This sequence encodes CASSQGQVSGNTIYF.

This clone was seen more than once but under ten times. The chain employs TRBV6-1 and TRBJ1-2, with 7 nucleotides matching TRBD1. Trimming took 6 bases from V and 6 from J; bases not matched to a gene: 13. The CDR3 spans 15 residues. The germline CDR1 and CDR2 sequences are MNHNS and SASEGT. The CDR3 reads CASRRAGTVYDGYTF. Written as DNA, the CDR3 is TGTGCCAGCAGAAGAGCCGGGACAGTTTACGATGGCTACACCTTC.

V gene TRBV25-1 combines with J gene TRBJ1-2; TRBD1 aligns across 7 bases. The CDR3 spans 14 residues. Trimming at V came to 3 bases and at J to 5 bases, leaving 6 bases not matched to a gene. The V gene's germline CDR1 is MGHDK and CDR2 SYGVNS. The CDR3 is CASSDPTGIYGYTF. CDR3 nucleotide sequence: TGTGCCAGCAGTGACCCGACAGGGATTTATGGCTACACCTTC.

This chain links TRBV14 with TRBJ1-1; a weak D match, TRBD1 (6 bases). The CDR3 has 13 amino acids. The V end lost 1 base, the J end lost 10 bases, and 13 bases lay between the germline ends. Germline V gives CDR1 SGHDN, CDR2 FVKESK. In nucleotides, the CDR3 is TGTGCCAGCAGCCAAGCTTCGGTACAGGGAGCTTTCTTT. It is translated as CASSQASVQGAFF.

The CDR3 DNA follows: TGTGCCAGCAGCCAGAGAGGGACTCGTGAGCAGTTCTTC. Translation: CASSQRGTREQFF. V usage is TRBV13 and J usage is TRBJ2-1, with a possible D match to TRBD2 (6 bases). Per the germline V gene, CDR1 is PRHDT and CDR2 is FYEKMQ (reference sequence). The CDR3 runs to 13 residues. Deletions cut 5 bases from V and 9 bases from J, with 14 bases between.

This clone was recorded once. The rearrangement joins TRBV5-5 to TRBJ2-3; TRBD2 matches 7 bases. Germline-derived CDR1 and CDR2 are SGHKS and YYEKEE (reference sequence). This CDR3 contains 16 residues. The V and J ends lost 1 base and 5 bases, in that order; junction bases with no gene match: 10. The CDR3 DNA follows: TGTGCCAGCAGCTTGTGGGGTAGCGGGTCGGGAGATACGCAGTATTTT. The encoded protein is CASSLWGSGSGDTQYF.

The chain combines TRBV19 with TRBJ2-5; a possible D gene is TRBD1 (7 bases). CDR3 length: 13 residues. V lost 10 bases to trimming and J lost 3 bases, with 15 bases between them. The germline CDR1 and CDR2 sequences are LNHDA and SQIVND (reference sequence). In nucleotides, the CDR3 is TGTGCCACCAAACGGGGGACAGAAGAGACCCAGTACTTC. It translates to CATKRGTEETQYF.

V usage is TRBV5-1 and J usage is TRBJ2-6; 14 bases fit TRBD2. Germline CDR1 and CDR2: SGHRS and YFSETQ. Unmatched junction bases numbered 10, after V lost 4 bases and J lost 4 bases. The CDR3 is 19 residues long. This chain's CDR3 is CASSPRGLAGAGGANVLTF. The CDR3 nucleotides are TGCGCCAGCAGCCCCCGGGGACTAGCGGGAGCAGGAGGGGCCAACGTCCTGACTTTC.

The rearrangement links TRBV6-5 to TRBJ2-7; D is unresolved. The germline V and J ends were trimmed by 6 bases and 3 bases, with 18 bases remaining between them. Germline V lookup: CDR1 MNHEY, CDR2 SVGAGI. This CDR3 comprises 15 residues. CDR3: CASRTAPNGFYEQYF. The CDR3 DNA is TGTGCCAGCAGAACCGCCCCTAACGGTTTCTACGAGCAGTACTTC.

V usage is TRBV5-6 and J usage is TRBJ2-3, with 8 bases matching TRBD2. The V and J ends lost 0 bases and 6 bases, in that order; junction bases with no gene match: 12. The germline V gene has CDR1 SGHDT and CDR2 YYEEEE. The CDR3 sequence is 17 residues long. CDR3 in amino acids: CASSLGYLAGVGDTQYF. CDR3 sequence (DNA): TGTGCCAGCAGCTTGGGGTACCTAGCGGGTGTGGGGGATACGCAGTATTTT. Filled out from reference TRBV5-6 and TRBJ2-3, the complete variable domain reads DAGVTQSPTHLIKTRGQQVTLRCSPKSGHDTVSWYQQALGQGPQFIFQYYEEEERQRGNFPDRFSGHQFPNYSSELNVNALLLGDSALYLCASSLGYLAGVGDTQYFGPGTRLTVL.

This clone appeared once. The J gene is TRBJ1-1, the V gene TRBV28, with D perhaps matching TRBD1 (5 bases). This CDR3 is 15 amino acids long. V was shortened by 6 bases and J by 1 base, with 15 bases between the two germline ends. Germline CDR1 reads MDHEN; CDR2 reads SYDVKM. CDR3 loop: CASRLTAGKNTEAFF. In DNA, the CDR3 is TGTGCCAGCAGGCTTACGGCAGGGAAGAACACTGAAGCTTTCTTT.